Listed below are T cell receptor beta chains from one sample, sequenced in a study of cytomegalovirus exposure and HLA in healthy donors. The assay was immunoSEQ multiplex PCR, and TCRdb's table has in-frame clones only and misses some. The sample shows some 110,000 clones, approximately 70% of them seen only once. Sequencing was done on a sample of PBMCs. The receptor source for this set is a woman in her 30s in good health and CMV-seronegative. The CDR3 runs from the conserved cysteine through the conserved F or W. D genes are given only for firm matches. A clone size is listed for some rows: how often the clone was seen (once, few, many), or a class if it is expanded.

D gene,V gene,J gene,clone size,CDR3 protein,CDR3 DNA
TRBD1,TRBV30,TRBJ1-6,-,CAWTLDRWTNSPLHF,TGTGCCTGGACGCTGGACAGGTGGACTAATTCACCCCTCCACTTT
TRBD1,TRBV18,TRBJ1-1,-,CASSPNQDRAYTEAFF,TGTGCCAGCTCCCCAAACCAGGACAGGGCTTACACTGAAGCTTTCTTT
TRBD2,TRBV4-2,TRBJ2-2,-,CASSQATSGTGELFF,TGTGCCAGCAGCCAAGCTACTAGCGGTACAGGGGAGCTGTTTTTT
-,TRBV6-5,TRBJ2-7,once,CASSYRSASSYEQYF,TGTGCCAGCAGTTACAGGTCGGCTAGCTCCTACGAGCAGTACTTC
TRBD1,TRBV5-1,TRBJ1-2,-,CASSGSTGGFLDGYTF,TGCGCCAGCAGCGGGTCGACAGGGGGCTTTCTTGATGGCTACACCTTC
-,TRBV5-1,TRBJ1-1,-,CASSLLEGRNTEAFF,TGCGCCAGCAGCTTGCTTGAGGGAAGGAACACTGAAGCTTTCTTT
-,TRBV7-9,TRBJ1-2,few,CASDYPSGGYTF,TGTGCCAGCGATTACCCATCGGGAGGCTACACCTTC
TRBD1,TRBV5-4,TRBJ2-7,-,CASSQGQGPYEQYF,TGTGCCAGCAGCCAGGGACAGGGCCCCTACGAGCAGTACTTC
TRBD1,TRBV7-2,TRBJ1-6,-,CASSLELLGTVYNSPLHF,TGTGCCAGCAGCTTAGAGTTATTGGGGACAGTGTACAATTCACCCCTCCACTTT
-,TRBV10-3,TRBJ2-1,many,CAISESELVHNEQFF,TGTGCCATCAGTGAGTCGGAGCTAGTACACAATGAGCAGTTCTTC
-,TRBV29-1,TRBJ2-7,-,CSVLGTSAPEQYF,TGCAGCGTGCTCGGGACATCGGCTCCCGAGCAGTACTTC
TRBD2,TRBV6-5,TRBJ2-7,few,CASRLLAGGHYEQYF,TGTGCCAGCAGACTACTAGCGGGGGGACATTACGAGCAGTACTTC
TRBD2,TRBV27,TRBJ2-7,-,CASSRGLASYEQYF,TGTGCCAGCAGTAGGGGACTAGCGAGTTACGAGCAGTACTTC
TRBD1,TRBV5-6,TRBJ1-2,-,CASSRGTVYGYTF,TGTGCCAGCAGCCGTGGGACAGTCTATGGCTACACCTTC
-,TRBV29-1,TRBJ1-2,-,CSVEKDRYGYTF,TGCAGCGTTGAAAAGGACAGATATGGCTACACCTTC